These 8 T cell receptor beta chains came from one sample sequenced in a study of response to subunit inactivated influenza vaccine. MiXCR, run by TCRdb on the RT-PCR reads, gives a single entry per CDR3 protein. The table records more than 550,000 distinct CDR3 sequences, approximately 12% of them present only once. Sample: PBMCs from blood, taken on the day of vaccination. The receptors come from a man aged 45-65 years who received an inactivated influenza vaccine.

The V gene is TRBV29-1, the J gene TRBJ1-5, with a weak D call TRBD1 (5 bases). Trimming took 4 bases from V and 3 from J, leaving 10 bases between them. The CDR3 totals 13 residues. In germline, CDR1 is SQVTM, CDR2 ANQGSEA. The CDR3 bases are TGCAGCGTTGGAGAGGGGAACAATCAGCCCCAGCATTTT. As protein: CSVGEGNNQPQHF.

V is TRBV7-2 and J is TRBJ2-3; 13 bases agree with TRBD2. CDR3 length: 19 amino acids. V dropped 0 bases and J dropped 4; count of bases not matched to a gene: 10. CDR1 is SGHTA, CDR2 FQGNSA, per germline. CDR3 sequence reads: CASSLARLAGGPSADTQYF. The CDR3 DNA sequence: TGTGCCAGCAGCTTAGCGCGACTAGCGGGAGGCCCCAGCGCAGATACGCAGTATTTT.

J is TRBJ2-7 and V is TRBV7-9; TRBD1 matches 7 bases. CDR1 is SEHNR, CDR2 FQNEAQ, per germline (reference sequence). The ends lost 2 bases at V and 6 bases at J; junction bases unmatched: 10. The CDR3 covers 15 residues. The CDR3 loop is CASSLKGAKASEQYF. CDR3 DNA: TGTGCCAGCAGCTTAAAGGGGGCGAAGGCCTCCGAGCAGTACTTC.

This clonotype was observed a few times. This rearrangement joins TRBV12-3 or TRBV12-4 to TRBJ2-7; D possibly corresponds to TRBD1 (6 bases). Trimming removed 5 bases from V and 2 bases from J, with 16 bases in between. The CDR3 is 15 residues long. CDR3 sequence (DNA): TGTGCCAGCAGTATAGACAGGATAACTGCCTACGAGCAGTACTTC. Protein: CASSIDRITAYEQYF.

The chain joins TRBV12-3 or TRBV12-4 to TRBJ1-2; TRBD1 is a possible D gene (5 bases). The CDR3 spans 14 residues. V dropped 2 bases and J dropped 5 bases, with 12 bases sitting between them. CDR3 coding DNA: TGTGCCAGCAGTTTACAGGGACTTGGGTATGGCTACACCTTC. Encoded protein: CASSLQGLGYGYTF.

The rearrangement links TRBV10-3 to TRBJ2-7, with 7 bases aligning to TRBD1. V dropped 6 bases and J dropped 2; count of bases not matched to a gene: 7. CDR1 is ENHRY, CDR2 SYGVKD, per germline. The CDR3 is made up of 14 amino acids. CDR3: CAIRETGLTYEQYF. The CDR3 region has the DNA TGTGCCATCAGGGAGACAGGGCTTACCTACGAGCAGTACTTC.

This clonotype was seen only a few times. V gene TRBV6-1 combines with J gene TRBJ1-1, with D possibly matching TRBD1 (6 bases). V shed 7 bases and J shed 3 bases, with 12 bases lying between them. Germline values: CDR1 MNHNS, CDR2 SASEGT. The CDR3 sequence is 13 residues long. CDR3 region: CASKHRDYTEAFF. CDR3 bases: TGTGCCAGCAAGCACAGGGATTACACTGAAGCTTTCTTT.

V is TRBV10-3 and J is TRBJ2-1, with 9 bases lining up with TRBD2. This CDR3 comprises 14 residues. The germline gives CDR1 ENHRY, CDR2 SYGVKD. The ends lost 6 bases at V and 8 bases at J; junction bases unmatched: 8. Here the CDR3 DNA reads TGTGCCATCAGCCTAGCGGGAATCAAGGATGAGCAGTTCTTC. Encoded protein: CAISLAGIKDEQFF.